The sequence of this TCR beta chain was determined in a study of liver allograft versus peripheral blood T cells. Whole-study context: Transplanted-liver T cell receptor repertoires were compared with recipients' peripheral blood repertoires.

Study-level points and caveats: According to reports, the T cell receptor repertoires inside liver allografts differed from those in peripheral blood.

TCRdb used MiXCR to reprocess the reads, holding one entry per CDR3 protein. In the table there are 13,000 or so distinct CDR3 sequences, about 18% of which are singletons. This clonotype is medium-sized in the sample. The antigen remains undetermined. V lost 5 bases and J lost 5, with 22 bases in between. This CDR3 region has 15 residues. Germline-derived CDR1 and CDR2 are SQVTM and ANQGSEA. The chain uses TRBV29-1 and TRBJ2-7, with D possibly TRBD1 on 7 matching bases. The sequence derives from a human patient who had a liver transplant. Among the T cells, some may be from the graft donor. CDR3 region: CSVSLGTVGGDEQYF. DNA for the CDR3: TGCAGCGTTTCCCTCGGGACAGTGGGAGGCGACGAGCAGTACTTC.